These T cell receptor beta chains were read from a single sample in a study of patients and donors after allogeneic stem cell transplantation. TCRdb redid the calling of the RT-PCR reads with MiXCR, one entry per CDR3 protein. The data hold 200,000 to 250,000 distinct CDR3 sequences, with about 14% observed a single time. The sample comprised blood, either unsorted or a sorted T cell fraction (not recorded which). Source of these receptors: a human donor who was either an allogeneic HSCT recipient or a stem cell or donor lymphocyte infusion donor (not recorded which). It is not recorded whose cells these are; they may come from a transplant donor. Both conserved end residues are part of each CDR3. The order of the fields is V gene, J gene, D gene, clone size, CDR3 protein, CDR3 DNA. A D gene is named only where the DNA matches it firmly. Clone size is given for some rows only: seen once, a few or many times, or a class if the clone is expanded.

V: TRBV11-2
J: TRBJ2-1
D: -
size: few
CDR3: CASSLGPRREQFF
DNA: TGTGCCAGCAGCTTGGGTCCCCGGCGTGAGCAGTTCTTC

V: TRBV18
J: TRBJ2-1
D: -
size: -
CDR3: CASSPMAGTSNEQFF
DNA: TGTGCCAGCTCACCAATGGCAGGTACGAGCAATGAGCAGTTCTTC

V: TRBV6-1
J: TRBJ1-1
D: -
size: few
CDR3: CASSRQSITEAFF
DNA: TGTGCCAGCAGTCGACAGTCGATCACTGAAGCTTTCTTT

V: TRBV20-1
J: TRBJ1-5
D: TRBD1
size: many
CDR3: CSASGTDDPHQPQHF
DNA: TGCAGTGCTTCCGGGACAGACGATCCTCATCAGCCCCAGCATTTT

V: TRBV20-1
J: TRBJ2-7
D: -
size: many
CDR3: CSANSRPGAAPYEQYF
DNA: TGCAGTGCTAATTCCCGTCCAGGGGCAGCCCCCTACGAGCAGTACTTC

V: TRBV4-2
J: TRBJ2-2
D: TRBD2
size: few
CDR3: CASSLGLAGVKTGELFF
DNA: TGTGCCAGCAGCCTCGGACTAGCGGGAGTGAAGACCGGGGAGCTGTTTTTT

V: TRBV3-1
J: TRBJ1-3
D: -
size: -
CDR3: CASSHQTGLSGNTIYF
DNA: TGTGCCAGCAGCCACCAGACAGGACTCTCTGGAAACACCATATATTTT

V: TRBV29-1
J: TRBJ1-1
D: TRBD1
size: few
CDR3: CSVGTGVATEAFF
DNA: TGCAGCGTTGGGACAGGGGTGGCCACTGAAGCTTTCTTT

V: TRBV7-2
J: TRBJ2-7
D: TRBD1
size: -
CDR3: CASSLRQGAYEQYF
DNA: TGTGCCAGCAGCCTTCGACAGGGTGCCTACGAGCAGTACTTC

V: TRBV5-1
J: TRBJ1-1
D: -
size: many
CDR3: CASSLGGIGTEAFF
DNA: TGCGCCAGCAGCTTGGGAGGGATCGGCACTGAAGCTTTCTTT

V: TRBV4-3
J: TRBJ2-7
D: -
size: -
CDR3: CASSRNRGYEQYF
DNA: TGCGCCAGCAGCCGCAACCGAGGGTACGAGCAGTACTTC

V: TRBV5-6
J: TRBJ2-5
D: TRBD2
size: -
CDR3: CASSSLAGGRQETQYF
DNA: TGTGCCAGCAGCTCACTAGCGGGGGGCCGCCAAGAGACCCAGTACTTC

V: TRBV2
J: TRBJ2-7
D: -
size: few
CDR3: CASSDGQVYEQYF
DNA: TGTGCCAGCAGTGATGGACAAGTCTACGAGCAGTACTTC

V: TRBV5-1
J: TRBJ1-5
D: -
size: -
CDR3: CASSLGGVGNQPQHF
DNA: TGCGCCAGCAGCTTGGGTGGGGTTGGCAATCAGCCCCAGCATTTT

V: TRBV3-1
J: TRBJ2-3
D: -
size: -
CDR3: CASSPSGGRATQYF
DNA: TGTGCCAGCAGCCCCTCGGGTGGCCGGGCTACGCAGTATTTT

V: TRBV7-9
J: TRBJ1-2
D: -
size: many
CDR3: CASSFRDGGGAKGYTF
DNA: TGTGCCAGCAGCTTCCGGGACGGTGGTGGGGCTAAGGGCTACACCTTC

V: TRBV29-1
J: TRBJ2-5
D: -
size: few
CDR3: CSVRRTGTSYQETQYF
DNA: TGCAGCGTGCGCCGGACCGGGACATCGTACCAAGAGACCCAGTACTTC

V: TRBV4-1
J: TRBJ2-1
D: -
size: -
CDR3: CASSQDPGLSSYNEQFF
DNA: TGCGCCAGCAGCCAAGATCCGGGTCTAAGCTCCTACAATGAGCAGTTCTTC

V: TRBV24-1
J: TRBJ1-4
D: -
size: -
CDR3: CATSDSFGGTNEKLLF
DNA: TGTGCCACCAGTGATTCTTTCGGGGGTACTAATGAAAAACTGCTTTTT

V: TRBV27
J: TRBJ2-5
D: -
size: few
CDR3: CASRGTRGGFETQYF
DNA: TGTGCCAGCCGTGGGACGAGGGGGGGCTTTGAGACCCAGTACTTC

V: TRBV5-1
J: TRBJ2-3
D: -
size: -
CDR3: CASSLLATSTDTQYF
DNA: TGCGCCAGCAGCTTGCTCGCGACTAGCACAGATACGCAGTATTTT

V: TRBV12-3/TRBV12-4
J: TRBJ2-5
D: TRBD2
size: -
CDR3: CASSRTGGGFGETQYF
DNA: TGTGCCAGCAGCCGGACGGGGGGGGGTTTTGGAGAGACCCAGTACTTC